This TCR beta chain emerged from a study of blood T cell repertoires in COVID-19. The data were produced by immunoSEQ multiplex PCR, yet TCRdb's version contains in-frame clones alone and is incomplete. The sample holds some 150,000 clones, roughly 86% seen once. The material sequenced was peripheral blood. The TCR was taken from a human donor in a cohort sampled during active COVID-19.

The CDR3 region has the DNA TGTGCCAGTAGTCCAGGACAGTATAATTCACCCCTCCACTTT. It specifies CASSPGQYNSPLHF. The chain has TRBV19 and TRBJ1-6; a possible D gene is TRBD1 (6 bases). Between the trimmed V and J ends, which lost 5 bases and 4 bases, there was a span of 9 bases. The germline gives CDR1 LNHDA, CDR2 SQIVND (reference sequence). CDR3 length equals 14 residues.